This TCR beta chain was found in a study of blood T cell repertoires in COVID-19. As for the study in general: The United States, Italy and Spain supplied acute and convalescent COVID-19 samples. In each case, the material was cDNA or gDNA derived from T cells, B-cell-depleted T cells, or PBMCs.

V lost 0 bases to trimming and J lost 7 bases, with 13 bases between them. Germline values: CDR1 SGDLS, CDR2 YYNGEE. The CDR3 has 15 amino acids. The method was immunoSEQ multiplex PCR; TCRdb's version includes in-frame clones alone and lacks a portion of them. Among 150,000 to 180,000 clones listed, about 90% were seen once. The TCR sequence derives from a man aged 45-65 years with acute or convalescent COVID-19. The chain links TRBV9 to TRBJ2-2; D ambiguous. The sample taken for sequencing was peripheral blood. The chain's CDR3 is CASSVESLPGGELFF. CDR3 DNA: TGTGCCAGCAGCGTAGAGAGTCTTCCGGGCGGGGAGCTGTTTTTT. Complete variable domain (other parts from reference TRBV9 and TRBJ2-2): DSGVTQTPKHLITATGQRVTLRCSPRSGDLSVYWYQQSLDQGLQFLIQYYNGEERAKGNILERFSAQQFPDLHSELNLSSLELGDSALYFCASSVESLPGGELFFGEGSRLTVL.